The 13 T cell receptor beta chains below come from one sample, sequenced in a study of beta chain features in type 1 diabetes. Study outcomes and limitations: TCRB CDR3s were moderately but significantly shorter in Type 1 diabetes patients in all four CD4+ subsets.

Expressed TCRB transcripts were sequenced after all isolated RNA was converted to cDNA. Only in-frame clones appear in the TCRdb table, and some are missing; sequencing was by immunoSEQ multiplex PCR. The table lists roughly 330,000 clones, approximately 13% of them singletons. No cognate antigen is known for these TCRs. The sample comprised naive CD4+ T cells from blood. The source is a woman aged 18-29 years with type 1 diabetes.

The V gene is TRBV7-9, the J gene TRBJ1-1; 7 positions match TRBD1. The CDR3 is 16 residues long. The trim removed 1 base at V and 3 bases at J, leaving 8 bases unmatched. Germline assignment: CDR1 SEHNR and CDR2 FQNEAQ (reference sequence). This CDR3 is CASSLGSGGRDTEAFF. The CDR3 DNA reads TGTGCCAGCAGCTTAGGATCAGGGGGAAGGGACACTGAAGCTTTCTTT.

J is TRBJ2-7 and V is TRBV27; a weak D match, TRBD1 (6 bases). The ends were cut back, 5 bases at V and 1 base at J, with 12 bases in the middle. CDR1 is MNHEY, CDR2 SMNVEV, per germline (reference sequence). The CDR3 extends over 14 amino acids. CDR3 in DNA: TGTGCCAGCAGTCAGGGGAGATGGTCCTACGAGCAGTACTTC. It encodes CASSQGRWSYEQYF.

This clone was observed a few times. The V call is TRBV7-2, the J call TRBJ2-5, with 12 bases fitting TRBD2. The CDR3 covers 14 residues. The trim removed 6 bases at V and 6 bases at J, leaving 5 bases unmatched. The germline CDR1 and CDR2 sequences are SGHTA and FQGNSA. The CDR3 reads CASRETSGRQTQYF. The CDR3 DNA sequence: TGTGCCAGCAGGGAGACTAGCGGGAGACAGACCCAGTACTTC.

This clone was seen a handful of times. The rearrangement joins TRBV2 to TRBJ2-2; the match to TRBD2 covers 12 bases. V trimming: 3 bases; J trimming: 5 bases; junction bases outside the gene matches: 1. Germline CDR1 SNHLY, CDR2 FYNNEI. The CDR3 is made up of 15 amino acids. CDR3 residues: CASSETSGRTGELFF. DNA for the CDR3: TGTGCCAGCAGTGAGACTAGCGGGAGAACCGGGGAGCTGTTTTTT.

This clone was counted a few times. V gene TRBV7-9 combines with J gene TRBJ2-1, with D perhaps TRBD2 (6 bases). The V gene's germline CDR1 is SEHNR and CDR2 FQNEAQ (reference sequence). V was trimmed by 2 bases and J by 2 bases, leaving 16 bases between them. The CDR3 totals 17 residues. CDR3 nucleotides: TGTGCCAGCAGCTTATCCCTGGACTGGACTACCTACAATGAGCAGTTCTTC. Translation gives CASSLSLDWTTYNEQFF.

This clone was seen only a few times. Distinct nucleotide sequences in the sample also encode this CDR3. V usage is TRBV18 and J usage is TRBJ2-2; D is possibly TRBD1 (5 bases). Trimming took 3 bases from V and 1 from J, leaving 6 bases between them. The V gene's germline CDR1 is KGHSH and CDR2 LQKENI. The CDR3 consists of 14 residues. DNA of the CDR3: TGTGCCAGCTCACCCGGACAGAACACCGGGGAGCTGTTTTTT. It specifies CASSPGQNTGELFF. Supplemented by reference TRBV18 and TRBJ2-2, the full variable domain reads NAGVMQNPRHLVRRRGQEARLRCSPMKGHSHVYWYRQLPEEGLKFMVYLQKENIIDESGMPKERFSAEFPKEGPSILRIQQVVRGDSAAYFCASSPGQNTGELFFGEGSRLTVL.

J is TRBJ2-3 and V is TRBV18; 8 positions agree with TRBD1. The CDR3 covers 18 residues. The J segment lost 0 bases and the V segment lost 3 bases, leaving 11 bases of the junction unmatched. The V gene's germline CDR1 is KGHSH and CDR2 LQKENI. The CDR3 here is CASSPDRGGRTSTDTQYF. CDR3 bases: TGTGCCAGCTCACCTGACAGGGGAGGTCGCACTAGCACAGATACGCAGTATTTT. The full variable domain, completed using reference TRBV18 and TRBJ2-3, is NAGVMQNPRHLVRRRGQEARLRCSPMKGHSHVYWYRQLPEEGLKFMVYLQKENIIDESGMPKERFSAEFPKEGPSILRIQQVVRGDSAAYFCASSPDRGGRTSTDTQYFGPGTRLTVL.

The gene calls are TRBV5-1 and TRBJ2-1; 7 bases align to TRBD1. CDR1 is SGHRS, CDR2 YFSETQ, per germline. The CDR3 runs to 11 residues. V trimming: 4 bases; J trimming: 11 bases; junction bases outside the gene matches: 3. The CDR3 nucleotides read TGCGCCAGCAGCCCGGGACAGAAGCAGTTCTTC. Residues: CASSPGQKQFF.

This clone has just a few counts. The chain carries TRBV6-1 and TRBJ1-2; TRBD1 aligns across 10 bases. Looked up from germline, CDR1 is MNHNS and CDR2 is SASEGT. V lost 7 bases, J lost 4 bases, and 9 bases stayed unmatched. This CDR3 has 15 residues. DNA of the CDR3: TGTGCCAGCACCGAGATCTGGGACAGGGGCTATGGCTACACCTTC. Translated: CASTEIWDRGYGYTF.

V and J are TRBV7-2 and TRBJ2-1, with TRBD2 identical over 8 bases. Germline lookup yields CDR1 SGHTA and CDR2 FQGNSA. Trimming at V came to 5 bases and at J to 7 bases, leaving 7 bases not matched to a gene. This CDR3 contains 14 residues. The CDR3 nucleotides read TGTGCCAGCAGCCAAGCCGGGACTAGAAATGAGCAGTTCTTC. Encoded protein: CASSQAGTRNEQFF. Complete variable domain (other parts from reference TRBV7-2 and TRBJ2-1): GAGVSQSPSNKVTEKGKDVELRCDPISGHTALYWYRQSLGQGLEFLIYFQGNSAPDKSGLPSDRFSAERTGGSVSTLTIQRTQQEDSAVYLCASSQAGTRNEQFFGPGTRLTVL.

This clone was seen repeatedly, ten times or more. The chain is built from TRBV4-3 and TRBJ2-4; 7 bases are shared with TRBD1. Germline V gives CDR1 LGHNA, CDR2 YSLEER. Trimming cost V 1 base and J 6 bases; bases outside gene matches: 9. The CDR3 is made up of 16 amino acids. In DNA form, the CDR3 reads TGCGCCAGCAGCCAAGGTGCCCGGGACAGAGGAAACATTCAGTACTTC. Its protein is CASSQGARDRGNIQYF.

The rearrangement joins TRBV6-1 to TRBJ2-5; 10 nucleotides align to TRBD1. With 5 bases clipped from V and 5 bases from J, the junction kept 14 bases outside the gene matches. This CDR3 comprises 17 residues. The germline CDR1 and CDR2 sequences are MNHNS and SASEGT. The CDR3 DNA sequence: TGTGCCAGCAGTCAAGATCCGGGACAGGGGTCGTGGGAGACCCAGTACTTC. This translates into CASSQDPGQGSWETQYF.

This chain joins TRBV5-1 and TRBJ2-3; 11 nucleotides match TRBD1. The CDR3 has 16 amino acids. The junction had 3 bases not matched to a gene; V was cut back by 0 bases and J by 3 bases. Per germline, CDR1 SGHRS and CDR2 YFSETQ. The CDR3 coding sequence is TGCGCCAGCAGCTTGGGCGGACAGGGGGCTACAGATACGCAGTATTTT. Translating gives CASSLGGQGATDTQYF. The entire variable domain, with the rest obtained from reference TRBV5-1 and TRBJ2-3, is as follows: KAGVTQTPRYLIKTRGQQVTLSCSPISGHRSVSWYQQTPGQGLQFLFEYFSETQRNKGNFPGRFSGRQFSNSRSEMNVSTLELGDSALYLCASSLGGQGATDTQYFGPGTRLTVL.